This passage covers 21 T cell receptor beta chains from one sample sequenced in a study of HIV-infected patients and healthy controls. The repertoire came from unfractionated whole blood and reflected all unsorted peripheral T cells. Reverse transcription used 450 to 650 ng RNA and constant-region primers for alpha and beta. Using multiplexing indices, alpha and beta chain libraries were generated apart by chain-specific third strand synthesis. TCRdb redid the calling of the 5' RACE reads with MiXCR, one entry per CDR3 protein. The sample records more than 15,000 distinct CDR3 sequences, around 5.5% being singletons. Sequencing was performed on blood. The receptors shown here come from an adult in good health.

The CDR3 DNA follows: TGTGCCAGCAGCCTCCACTGGGGTGCAGACAAGGGGGTCCTGACTTTC. Protein: CASSLHWGADKGVLTF. J is TRBJ2-6 and V is TRBV9; the D gene is possibly TRBD1 (5 bases). Germline V gives CDR1 SGDLS, CDR2 YYNGEE. The CDR3 covers 16 residues. V was pared by 4 bases and J by 13 bases, with 24 bases between.

This clonotype showed up many times. J is TRBJ2-1 and V is TRBV7-2; TRBD2 matches at 7 bases. Germline V gene data show CDR1 as SGHTA and CDR2 as FQGNSA. This CDR3 is 16 amino acids long. After removal of 5 bases from V and 9 bases from J, the junction contained 16 bases not matched to a gene. The CDR3 sequence: CASSASLGGGGVEQFF. DNA of the CDR3: TGTGCCAGCAGCGCAAGCCTGGGGGGGGGAGGTGTTGAGCAGTTCTTC.

At least ten counts were recorded for this clonotype. The V and J genes are TRBV20-1 and TRBJ1-1, with D unclear. The CDR3 spans 12 residues. In germline, CDR1 is DFQATT, CDR2 SNEGSKA (reference sequence). V was shortened by 5 bases and J by 4 bases, with 11 bases between the two germline ends. The DNA for the CDR3 is TGCAGTGCTTCAGGAATCGGCACTGAAGCTTTCTTT. It is translated as CSASGIGTEAFF.

By proportion, this clonotype is medium-sized. J is TRBJ2-7 and V is TRBV4-2; no definite D call. Trimming left V 1 base short and J 0 bases short, with 4 bases between. In germline, CDR1 is LGHNA, CDR2 YNFKEQ. The CDR3 is made up of 13 amino acids. The CDR3 spells CASSQGGSYEQYF. The CDR3 nucleotides are TGTGCCAGCAGCCAAGGGGGCTCCTACGAGCAGTACTTC.

By proportion, this clonotype is medium-sized. V usage is TRBV6-6 and J usage is TRBJ2-1; tentatively, D is TRBD1 (5 bases). This CDR3 spans 14 amino acids. The germline gives CDR1 MNHNY, CDR2 SVGAGI (reference sequence). Between the trimmed V and J ends, which lost 0 bases and 3 bases, there was a span of 6 bases. The chain's CDR3 is CASSYSTVYNEQFF. The CDR3, as DNA: TGTGCCAGCAGTTACTCGACAGTCTACAATGAGCAGTTCTTC.

This clonotype was seen many times. This chain links TRBV5-8 with TRBJ2-3; 10 bases align to TRBD2. The V and J ends lost 0 bases and 5 bases, in that order; junction bases with no gene match: 9. The CDR3 is 17 amino acids. Germline V gene sequence: CDR1 SGHTS, CDR2 YDEGEE. The chain's CDR3 is CASSLASSGGGKDTQYF. The CDR3 DNA reads as TGTGCCAGCAGCTTGGCCTCTAGCGGGGGCGGAAAAGATACGCAGTATTTT.

This clonotype was observed many times. J is TRBJ2-1 and V is TRBV20-1; the match to TRBD2 covers 14 bases. Trimming removed 1 base from V and 0 bases from J; junction bases left unmatched: 8. The CDR3 has 19 residues. Germline lookup yields CDR1 DFQATT and CDR2 SNEGSKA (reference sequence). DNA for the CDR3: TGCAGTGCTAGAGCGGGACTAGCGGGGGTCACGAGCTCCTACAATGAGCAGTTCTTC. It translates to CSARAGLAGVTSSYNEQFF.

This clonotype is medium-sized in the sample. The chain uses TRBV27 and TRBJ2-3, with D perhaps matching TRBD1 or TRBD2 (6 bases each). The length of the CDR3 is 17 residues. Trimming pared 6 bases from V and 0 bases from J, leaving 19 bases between. CDR1 is MNHEY, CDR2 SMNVEV, per germline (reference sequence). CDR3 amino acids: CASSPPGAWDSTDTQYF. DNA for the CDR3: TGTGCCAGCAGCCCTCCGGGGGCCTGGGATAGCACAGATACGCAGTATTTT.

In this sample, this clonotype turned up many times. V usage is TRBV9 and J usage is TRBJ2-3, with 7 bases identical to TRBD2. CDR1 SGDLS and CDR2 YYNGEE come from the germline V gene. CDR3 length: 16 residues. The V and J ends lost 4 bases and 3 bases, in that order; junction bases with no gene match: 11. Here the CDR3 reads CASSHFRDYSTDTQYF. The CDR3 region has the DNA TGTGCCAGCAGCCATTTCCGGGACTACAGTACAGATACGCAGTATTTT. Complete variable domain (other parts from reference TRBV9 and TRBJ2-3): DSGVTQTPKHLITATGQRVTLRCSPRSGDLSVYWYQQSLDQGLQFLIQYYNGEERAKGNILERFSAQQFPDLHSELNLSSLELGDSALYFCASSHFRDYSTDTQYFGPGTRLTVL.

This rearrangement joins TRBV6-2 or TRBV6-3 to TRBJ1-5; the D is unclear. The CDR3 extends over 14 amino acids. V shed 4 bases and J shed 2 bases, with 9 bases lying between them. Germline assignment: CDR1 MNHEY and CDR2 SVGEGT. The CDR3: CASSSHAGNQPQHF. The CDR3 DNA reads as TGTGCCAGCAGTTCCCATGCCGGCAATCAGCCCCAGCATTTT.

This clonotype is medium-sized. The rearrangement uses TRBV2 and TRBJ1-5, with D perhaps matching TRBD1 (5 bases). V shed 7 bases and J shed 7 bases, with 17 bases lying between them. CDR1 is SNHLY, CDR2 FYNNEI, per germline. The CDR3 sequence is 14 residues long. CDR3 nucleotide sequence: TGTGCCAGCACCCGGGGCAGGGTAGAACAGCCCCAGCATTTT. It codes for CASTRGRVEQPQHF. Supplemented by reference TRBV2 and TRBJ1-5, the full variable domain reads EPEVTQTPSHQVTQMGQEVILRCVPISNHLYFYWYRQILGQKVEFLVSFYNNEISEKSEIFDDQFSVERPDGSNFTLKIRSTKLEDSAMYFCASTRGRVEQPQHFGDGTRLSIL.

There are a few counts of this clonotype. The genes are TRBV19 and TRBJ1-4; D is possibly TRBD1 (5 bases). The V gene's germline CDR1 is LNHDA and CDR2 SQIVND (reference sequence). Trimming removed 5 bases at V and 4 bases at J, with 14 bases between. The CDR3 has 15 amino acids. CDR3 DNA sequence: TGTGCCAGTAGTTCCGGCGACAGATTTAATGAAAAACTGTTTTTT. It codes for CASSSGDRFNEKLFF.

The sample holds many counts of this clonotype. The chain couples TRBV10-3 to TRBJ1-1; 8 bases are shared with TRBD1. This CDR3 comprises 17 residues. Per germline, CDR1 ENHRY and CDR2 SYGVKD. Trimming removed 6 bases from V and 0 bases from J; junction bases left unmatched: 12. This CDR3 reads CAIRRGDRHYMNTEAFF. In DNA form, the CDR3 reads TGTGCCATCAGGAGGGGGGACAGGCATTATATGAACACTGAAGCTTTCTTT.

This clonotype was recorded at least ten times. This chain uses TRBV29-1 with TRBJ2-1; D unresolved. Germline CDR1 is SQVTM and CDR2 is ANQGSEA. The length of the CDR3 is 13 residues. The germline V and J ends were trimmed by 3 bases and 4 bases, with 10 bases remaining between them. The CDR3 sequence is CSVDRRSYNEQFF. DNA for the CDR3: TGCAGCGTTGATAGGCGGAGTTACAATGAGCAGTTCTTC.

In this sample, this clonotype is medium-sized. The V gene is TRBV7-3, the J gene TRBJ2-3; D remains unclear. Deletions cut 2 bases from V and 3 bases from J, with 3 bases between. Germline V gene lookup returns CDR1 SGHTA and CDR2 FQGTGA. The CDR3 totals 12 residues. In DNA form, the CDR3 reads TGTGCCAGCAGCTTAGATACAGATACGCAGTATTTT. This codes for CASSLDTDTQYF.

Relative to its sample, this clonotype is medium-sized (0.01 to 0.1%). V and J are TRBV29-1 and TRBJ1-2; D perhaps matches TRBD1 (6 bases). Germline V gene data show CDR1 as SQVTM and CDR2 as ANQGSEA. The CDR3 covers 14 residues. V was trimmed by 4 bases and J by 0 bases, leaving 12 bases between them. The CDR3 here is CSVGQGIANYGYTF. The CDR3, as DNA: TGCAGCGTTGGTCAGGGGATAGCTAACTATGGCTACACCTTC.

This clonotype was seen many times. J is TRBJ2-7 and V is TRBV10-3, with 7 bases lining up with TRBD1. V shed 10 bases, J shed 6 bases, and the junction held 12 bases outside the gene matches. This CDR3 comprises 13 residues. From germline, CDR1 is ENHRY and CDR2 SYGVKD. Written as DNA, the CDR3 is TGTGCCACAAAACTCGGGACAGCCGGCGAGCAGTACTTC. Its protein product is CATKLGTAGEQYF.

This clonotype has ten or more counts. The rearrangement links TRBV7-2 to TRBJ1-2, with D maybe TRBD1 (5 bases). The germline gives CDR1 SGHTA, CDR2 FQGNSA. Trimming took off 4 bases at V and 5 bases at J, with 11 bases between the two ends. This CDR3 comprises 13 residues. The CDR3, as DNA: TGTGCCAGCAGCTCGACAGAGAAGTATGGCTACACCTTC. This sequence encodes CASSSTEKYGYTF.

This clonotype appeared many times. The chain combines TRBV6-1 with TRBJ2-1; 9 positions match TRBD1. In germline, CDR1 is MNHNS, CDR2 SASEGT. V trimming: 5 bases; J trimming: 4 bases; junction bases outside the gene matches: 6. The CDR3 is 15 amino acids. The chain's CDR3 is CASSPQGAIYNEQFF. CDR3 DNA: TGTGCCAGCAGTCCACAGGGGGCGATTTACAATGAGCAGTTCTTC.

This clonotype occurred a few times. V usage is TRBV7-2 and J usage is TRBJ2-3; D assignment may be TRBD1 or TRBD2 (6 bases each). This CDR3 is built from 17 residues. From germline, CDR1 is SGHTA and CDR2 FQGNSA. The germline V and J ends were trimmed by 0 bases and 1 base, with 14 bases remaining between them. CDR3 amino acids: CASSLARGRGGTDTQYF. As DNA, the CDR3 is TGTGCCAGCAGCTTAGCCCGAGGAAGGGGGGGCACAGATACGCAGTATTTT.

This clonotype was picked up many times. The chain joins TRBV24-1 to TRBJ1-5; D perhaps matches TRBD1 (6 bases). The germline CDR1 and CDR2 sequences are KGHDR and SFDVKD. Deletions cut 9 bases from V and 5 bases from J, with 13 bases between. CDR3 length: 13 residues. This chain's CDR3 is CATSTGRDQPQHF. CDR3 sequence (DNA): TGTGCCACCTCAACAGGGAGGGATCAGCCCCAGCATTTT.